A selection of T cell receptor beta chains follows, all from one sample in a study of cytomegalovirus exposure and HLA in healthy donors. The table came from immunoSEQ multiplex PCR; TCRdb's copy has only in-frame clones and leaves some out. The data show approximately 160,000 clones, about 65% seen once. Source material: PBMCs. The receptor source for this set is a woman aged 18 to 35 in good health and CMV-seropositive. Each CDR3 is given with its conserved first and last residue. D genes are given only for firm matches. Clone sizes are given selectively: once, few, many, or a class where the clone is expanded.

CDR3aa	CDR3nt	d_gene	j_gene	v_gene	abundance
CASSDPGLLNEKLFF	TGTGCCAGCAGTGACCCGGGACTACTCAATGAAAAACTGTTTTTT	-	TRBJ1-4	TRBV2	-
CASTDRGGSSYEQYF	TGCGCCAGCACTGATAGGGGGGGGAGTTCCTACGAGCAGTACTTC	-	TRBJ2-7	TRBV5-1	-
CASSLETGLNGYTF	TGTGCCAGCAGCTTGGAGACAGGGCTCAATGGCTACACCTTC	TRBD1	TRBJ1-2	TRBV5-4	few
CASSLVPGTSGSTDTQYF	TGTGCCAGCAGCTTAGTTCCAGGGACTAGCGGAAGCACAGATACGCAGTATTTT	TRBD2	TRBJ2-3	TRBV7-8	few
CASSLVVTSSYYEQYF	TGTGCCAGCAGCTTGGTAGTGACTAGCAGCTACTACGAGCAGTACTTC	TRBD2	TRBJ2-7	TRBV5-6	-
CASSGGPSSYEQYF	TGTGCCAGCTCCGGCGGGCCCAGCTCCTACGAGCAGTACTTC	-	TRBJ2-7	TRBV27	-
CASSGALGSSPLHF	TGTGCCAGCAGTGGGGCCTTAGGGAGTTCACCCCTCCACTTT	-	TRBJ1-6	TRBV2	few
CAGQREGSSQFF	TGTGCCGGCCAGCGGGAGGGCTCGTCGCAGTTCTTC	TRBD2	TRBJ2-1	TRBV2	few
CASSIQPGGLYEQYF	TGCGCCAGCAGCATCCAGCCGGGGGGCCTCTACGAGCAGTACTTC	-	TRBJ2-7	TRBV4-1	-
CASSLYPTGAYEQYF	TGTGCCAGCAGTTTATATCCAACAGGAGCCTACGAGCAGTACTTC	-	TRBJ2-7	TRBV27	-
CASSYTDTQYF	TGTGCCAGCAGTTACACAGATACGCAGTATTTT	-	TRBJ2-3	TRBV2	-
CASSPPRTMTGEQYF	TGTGCCAGCTCACCACCACGGACTATGACTGGTGAGCAGTACTTC	-	TRBJ2-7	TRBV18	-
CAWSSHTYNEQFF	TGTGCCTGGAGTTCGCACACGTACAATGAGCAGTTCTTC	-	TRBJ2-1	TRBV30	-
CASSGRAAGYTF	TGTGCCAGCAGTGGCAGGGCGGCTGGCTACACCTTC	-	TRBJ1-2	TRBV7-9	-